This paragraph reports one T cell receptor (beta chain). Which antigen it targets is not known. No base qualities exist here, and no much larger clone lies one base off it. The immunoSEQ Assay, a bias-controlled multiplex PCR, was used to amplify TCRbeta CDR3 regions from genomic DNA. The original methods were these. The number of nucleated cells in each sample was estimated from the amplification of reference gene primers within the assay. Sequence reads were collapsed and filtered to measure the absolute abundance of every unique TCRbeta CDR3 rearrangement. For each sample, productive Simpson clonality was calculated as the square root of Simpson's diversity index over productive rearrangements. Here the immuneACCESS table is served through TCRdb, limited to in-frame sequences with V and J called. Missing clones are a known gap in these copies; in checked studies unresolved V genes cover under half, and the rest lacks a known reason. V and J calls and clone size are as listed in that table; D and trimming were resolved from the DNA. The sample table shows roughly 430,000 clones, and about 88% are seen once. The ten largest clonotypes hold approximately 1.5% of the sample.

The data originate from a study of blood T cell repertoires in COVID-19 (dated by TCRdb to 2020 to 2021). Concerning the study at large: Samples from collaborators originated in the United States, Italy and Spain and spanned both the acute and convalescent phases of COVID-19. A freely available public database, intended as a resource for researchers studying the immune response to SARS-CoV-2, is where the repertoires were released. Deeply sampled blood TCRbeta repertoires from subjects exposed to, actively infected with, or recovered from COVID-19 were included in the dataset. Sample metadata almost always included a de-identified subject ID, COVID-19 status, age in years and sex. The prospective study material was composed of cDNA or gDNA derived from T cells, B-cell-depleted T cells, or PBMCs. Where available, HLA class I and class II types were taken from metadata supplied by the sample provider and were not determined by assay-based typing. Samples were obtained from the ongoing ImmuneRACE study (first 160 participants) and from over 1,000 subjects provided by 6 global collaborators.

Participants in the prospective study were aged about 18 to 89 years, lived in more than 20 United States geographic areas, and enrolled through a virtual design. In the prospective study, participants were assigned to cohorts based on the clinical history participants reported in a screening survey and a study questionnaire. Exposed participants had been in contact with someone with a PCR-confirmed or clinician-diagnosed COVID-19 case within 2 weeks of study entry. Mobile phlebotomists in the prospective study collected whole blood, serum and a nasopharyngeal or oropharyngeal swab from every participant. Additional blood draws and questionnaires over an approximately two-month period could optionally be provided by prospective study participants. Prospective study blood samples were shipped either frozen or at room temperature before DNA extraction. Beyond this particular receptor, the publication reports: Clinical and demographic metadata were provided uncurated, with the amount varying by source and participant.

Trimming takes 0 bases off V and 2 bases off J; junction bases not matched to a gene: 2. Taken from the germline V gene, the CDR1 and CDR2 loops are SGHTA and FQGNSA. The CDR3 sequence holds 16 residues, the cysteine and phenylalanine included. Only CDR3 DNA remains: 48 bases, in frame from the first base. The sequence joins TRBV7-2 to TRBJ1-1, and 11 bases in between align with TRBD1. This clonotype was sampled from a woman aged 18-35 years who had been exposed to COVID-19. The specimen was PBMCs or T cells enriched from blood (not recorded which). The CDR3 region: CASSLAGTGGNTEAFF. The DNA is TGTGCCAGCAGCTTAGCTGGGACAGGGGGAAACACTGAAGCTTTCTTT.